These T cell receptor beta chains were read from a single sample in a study of blood T cell repertoires in COVID-19. Sequenced by immunoSEQ multiplex PCR; TCRdb stores in-frame clones only, minus some. Of roughly 150,000 clones listed, 85% to 90% are singletons. Sequencing input: peripheral blood. The receptors here all came from a woman aged 80 or older with COVID-19, enrolled during active disease. Each CDR3 is given with its conserved first and last residue. Fields, in order: V gene, J gene, D gene, clone size, CDR3 protein, CDR3 DNA. A D gene is named only where the DNA matches it firmly. Only some rows state a clone size, as once, few, many or a class for expanded clones.

TRBV7-9,TRBJ1-1,-,-,CASRRQDTEAFF,TGTGCCAGCAGACGACAAGACACTGAAGCTTTCTTT
TRBV5-1,TRBJ1-6,-,-,CASSPEAYNSPLHF,TGCGCCAGCAGCCCGGAGGCCTATAATTCACCCCTCCACTTT
TRBV28,TRBJ1-6,TRBD1,-,CASKQGMNNSPLHF,TGTGCCAGCAAACAGGGGATGAACAATTCACCCCTCCACTTT
TRBV3-1/TRBV3-2,TRBJ2-1,TRBD2,once,CASSRRDYPNEQFF,TGTGCCAGCAGCCGCCGGGACTACCCCAATGAGCAGTTCTTC
TRBV10-3,TRBJ1-2,TRBD1,-,CAISETGQGYGYTF,TGTGCCATCAGTGAGACCGGACAGGGCTATGGCTACACCTTC
TRBV2,TRBJ1-1,TRBD1,once,CASSGQGDTEAFF,TGTGCCAGCAGCGGACAGGGGGACACTGAAGCTTTCTTT
TRBV7-9,TRBJ1-2,TRBD1,-,CASSLASGQGLDGYTF,TGTGCCAGCAGCTTAGCAAGCGGACAGGGTCTCGATGGCTACACCTTC
TRBV11-2,TRBJ2-7,TRBD2,-,CASSYSGRAPHEQYF,TGTGCCAGCAGCTATAGCGGGAGGGCCCCTCACGAGCAGTACTTC
TRBV15,TRBJ1-1,-,-,CATSRTTMNTEAFF,TGTGCCACCAGCAGGACGACAATGAACACTGAAGCTTTCTTT
TRBV25-1,TRBJ1-1,TRBD1,-,CASSLGGVRTEAFF,TGTGCCAGCAGCTTAGGGGGCGTGAGAACTGAAGCTTTCTTT
TRBV6-2/TRBV6-3,TRBJ2-1,-,-,CASSYSRRGEQFF,TGTGCCAGCAGTTACTCGAGGAGGGGTGAGCAGTTCTTC
TRBV5-4,TRBJ1-6,-,-,CASSLNRVGSPLHF,TGTGCCAGCAGCTTGAACAGGGTAGGGTCACCCCTCCACTTT
TRBV7-6,TRBJ1-3,TRBD1,-,CASSEGQGTGNTIYF,TGTGCCAGCAGTGAGGGACAGGGGACTGGAAACACCATATATTTT
TRBV2,TRBJ1-5,TRBD1,once,CATLGQANQPQHF,TGTGCCACCCTAGGACAGGCCAATCAGCCCCAGCATTTT
TRBV27,TRBJ2-3,-,-,CASSLNRQGRTDTQYF,TGTGCCAGCAGTTTAAACCGGCAGGGGCGCACAGATACGCAGTATTTT
TRBV2,TRBJ1-4,TRBD1,-,CASSEGQGASNEKLFF,TGTGCCAGCAGTGAAGGACAGGGGGCGTCTAATGAAAAACTGTTTTTT
TRBV28,TRBJ1-1,TRBD1,-,CASRKPGQGADTEAFF,TGTGCCAGCAGGAAACCGGGACAGGGGGCGGACACTGAAGCTTTCTTT
TRBV7-2,TRBJ1-5,-,-,CASSLGGGKQPQHF,TGTGCCAGCAGCTTAGGGGGGGGGAAGCAGCCCCAGCATTTT
TRBV10-3,TRBJ2-3,TRBD2,-,CAMASGRTTDTQYF,TGTGCCATGGCTAGCGGGAGAACCACAGATACGCAGTATTTT
TRBV7-9,TRBJ2-7,-,-,CASSPPTGRGSYEQYF,TGTGCCAGCAGCCCACCAACAGGGCGAGGGTCCTACGAGCAGTACTTC
TRBV5-6,TRBJ1-4,-,once,CASSLGETRRATNEKLFF,TGTGCCAGCAGCTTGGGGGAAACCCGGCGGGCAACTAATGAAAAACTGTTTTTT
TRBV6-2/TRBV6-3,TRBJ2-7,TRBD1,-,CASSPGQGINEQYF,TGTGCCAGCAGCCCGGGACAGGGGATCAACGAGCAGTACTTC
TRBV7-3,TRBJ2-3,-,-,CASSHGGTDTQYF,TGTGCCAGCAGTCATGGAGGGACAGATACGCAGTATTTT
TRBV7-2,TRBJ2-7,-,-,CASSVGEYEQYF,TGTGCCAGCAGCGTGGGCGAATACGAGCAGTACTTC
TRBV10-3,TRBJ1-1,TRBD1,-,CAISVGTANTEAFF,TGTGCCATCAGTGTTGGGACAGCTAACACTGAAGCTTTCTTT
TRBV9,TRBJ1-2,-,-,CASSVSPGTSHLGGYTF,TGTGCCAGCAGCGTGTCCCCAGGGACATCCCACTTGGGTGGCTACACCTTC
TRBV6-2/TRBV6-3,TRBJ2-7,TRBD2,-,CASSPGEGPYEQYF,TGTGCCAGCAGCCCTGGGGAGGGACCCTACGAGCAGTACTTC
TRBV29-1,TRBJ2-5,TRBD2,-,CSVRGRASQETQYF,TGCAGCGTTCGCGGGAGGGCAAGTCAAGAGACCCAGTACTTC
TRBV7-9,TRBJ2-3,-,-,CASSLSGEGDTQYF,TGTGCCAGCAGCTTATCCGGGGAAGGGGATACGCAGTATTTT
TRBV3-1/TRBV3-2,TRBJ2-1,TRBD1,-,CASSRRQGNEQFF,TGTGCCAGCAGCCGAAGACAGGGCAATGAGCAGTTCTTC
TRBV24-1,TRBJ2-3,TRBD2,-,CATSDRLAGSTDTQYF,TGTGCCACCAGTGATCGACTAGCGGGCAGCACAGATACGCAGTATTTT
TRBV29-1,TRBJ1-6,TRBD1,few,CSVDVQGTLHF,TGCAGCGTTGACGTACAGGGGACCCTCCACTTT
TRBV6-5,TRBJ2-7,-,once,CASSYSQGPSWEQYF,TGTGCCAGCAGTTACTCTCAGGGGCCGAGTTGGGAGCAGTACTTC
TRBV28,TRBJ1-1,TRBD1,-,CASRNRGPGNTEAFF,TGTGCCAGCAGAAACAGGGGGCCGGGGAACACTGAAGCTTTCTTT
TRBV28,TRBJ1-3,-,once,CASSLRDTIYF,TGTGCCAGCAGTTTGCGAGACACCATATATTTT
TRBV19,TRBJ2-2,TRBD2,-,CASRGGPRIGTGELFF,TGTGCCAGTCGGGGGGGGCCACGAATCGGGACCGGGGAGCTGTTTTTT
TRBV7-2,TRBJ2-7,-,-,CASSVSSYEQYF,TGTGCCAGCAGCGTGAGCTCCTACGAGCAGTACTTC
TRBV3-1/TRBV3-2,TRBJ1-6,-,-,CASSQDKRTSTSYNSPLHF,TGTGCCAGCAGCCAAGATAAGAGGACATCAACCTCCTATAATTCACCCCTCCACTTT
TRBV4-1,TRBJ2-3,TRBD2,-,CASRIGLAVSTDTQYF,TGCGCCAGCAGAATCGGACTAGCAGTTAGCACAGATACGCAGTATTTT
TRBV21-1,TRBJ2-1,-,-,CASSKGGTSGSYNEQFF,TGTGCCAGCAGCAAAGGGGGGACTAGCGGGAGTTACAATGAGCAGTTCTTC
TRBV5-1,TRBJ2-1,-,-,CASSLGGLSYNEQFF,TGCGCCAGCAGCTTGGGGGGACTCTCCTACAATGAGCAGTTCTTC
TRBV19,TRBJ2-1,TRBD1,-,CASTLGQGSYNEQFF,TGTGCCAGTACCCTGGGACAGGGCTCCTACAATGAGCAGTTCTTC
TRBV5-6,TRBJ1-1,-,-,CASSSGGGFGTEAFF,TGTGCCAGCAGCTCCGGGGGTGGGTTCGGAACTGAAGCTTTCTTT
TRBV6-2/TRBV6-3,TRBJ1-1,TRBD1,-,CASSYSTGGRRTEAFF,TGTGCCAGCAGTTACTCGACAGGGGGTCGGCGCACTGAAGCTTTCTTT
TRBV3-1/TRBV3-2,TRBJ1-1,-,once,CASSTRSGGTEAFF,TGTGCCAGCAGCACCCGGTCTGGAGGAACTGAAGCTTTCTTT
TRBV10-2,TRBJ2-7,-,-,CASSESGGTPSYEQYF,TGCGCCAGCAGTGAGTCCGGGGGGACACCCTCCTACGAGCAGTACTTC
TRBV11-2,TRBJ2-3,TRBD2,-,CASSLGRLAGATDTQYF,TGTGCCAGCAGCTTAGGGAGACTAGCGGGGGCTACAGATACGCAGTATTTT
TRBV7-2,TRBJ2-7,TRBD2,-,CASSIAGGVEQYF,TGTGCCAGCAGCATAGCGGGAGGGGTCGAGCAGTACTTC
TRBV20-1,TRBJ1-1,TRBD1,-,CSASSTGLMNTEAFF,TGCAGTGCTAGTTCGACAGGGCTCATGAACACTGAAGCTTTCTTT
TRBV20-1,TRBJ1-6,-,-,CSASRGYNSPLHF,TGCAGTGCTAGTCGGGGGTATAATTCACCCCTCCACTTT
TRBV10-3,TRBJ1-6,-,-,CAISPGDSPLHF,TGTGCCATCTCGCCCGGGGATTCACCCCTCCACTTT
TRBV5-6,TRBJ2-7,TRBD2,-,CASSFTSSGSHEQYF,TGTGCCAGCAGCTTTACGTCTAGCGGGAGCCACGAGCAGTACTTC
TRBV27,TRBJ1-5,-,-,CASSNVKDWGPNSNQPQHF,TGTGCCAGCAGTAATGTGAAGGATTGGGGGCCGAATAGCAATCAGCCCCAGCATTTT